Below are 9 T cell receptor beta chains sequenced from a single sample in a study of post-analysis software for immune sequencing data. The TCR beta cDNA libraries contained unique molecular identifiers. Each CDR3 protein gets one entry after TCRdb re-called the PCR reads with MiXCR. The table shows 380,000 or so distinct CDR3 sequences, with less than 35% occurring only once. Overall study results and limits: When patients were compared with controls, roughly five TRBV segments were more frequent, TRBV5-6, TRBV5-1 and TRBV20-1 among them.

Which antigens these TCRs recognize remains unknown. Sequenced sample: blood. All receptors derive from a girl aged 10-17 years with multiple sclerosis.

The rearrangement links TRBV12-3 or TRBV12-4 to TRBJ1-2; 8 bases align to TRBD1. J was trimmed by 6 bases and V by 2 bases; bases with no gene match: 11. The CDR3 covers 16 residues. CDR3 nucleotides: TGTGCCAGCAGTTTAACCGCCACAGGGGGGAGGAATGGCTACACCTTC. Its translation is CASSLTATGGRNGYTF.

This clonotype was observed a handful of times. The gene calls are TRBV7-2 and TRBJ1-5; D is perhaps TRBD1 (6 bases). Germline assignment: CDR1 SGHTA and CDR2 FQGNSA. Trimming shortened V by 6 bases and J by 5 bases, and 17 bases separated the two germline ends. CDR3 length equals 15 residues. CDR3 DNA sequence: TGTGCCAGCAGTGTACAGGTCGGGGGCGATCAGCCCCAGCATTTT. Its translation is CASSVQVGGDQPQHF.

This clonotype was counted only a few times. This sequence joins TRBV12-3 or TRBV12-4 and TRBJ1-5; unclear D gene. The germline V and J ends were trimmed by 6 bases and 3 bases, with 6 bases remaining between them. CDR3 length equals 12 residues. The CDR3 DNA is TGTGCCAGCAGATCACTCAATCAGCCCCAGCATTTT. As protein: CASRSLNQPQHF.

This clonotype has only one observation. The chain links TRBV9 to TRBJ2-5; 16 nucleotides line up with TRBD2. The junction had 6 bases not matched to a gene; V was cut back by 0 bases and J by 4 bases. The CDR3 extends over 18 amino acids. CDR1 is SGDLS and CDR2 is YYNGEE in the germline V gene. CDR3 region: CASSVAGTSGGAVETQYF. CDR3 bases: TGTGCCAGCAGCGTAGCCGGGACTAGCGGGGGGGCAGTAGAGACCCAGTACTTC.

This clonotype was seen only a few times. CDR3 sequence reads: CASSVLGGQETQYF. Written as DNA, the CDR3 is TGTGCCAGCAGCGTATTAGGGGGCCAAGAGACCCAGTACTTC. The rearrangement uses TRBV9 and TRBJ2-5; TRBD1 is a possible D gene (6 bases). The V end lost 1 base, the J end lost 1 base, and 8 bases lay between the germline ends. This CDR3 is 14 amino acids long. Germline V gene sequence: CDR1 SGDLS, CDR2 YYNGEE.

The chain is built from TRBV29-1 and TRBJ2-5, with 7 nucleotides matching TRBD1. After removal of 3 bases from V and 1 base from J, the junction contained 5 bases not matched to a gene. The CDR3 is 14 amino acids. From germline, CDR1 is SQVTM and CDR2 ANQGSEA. The CDR3 spells CSVEGWDSQETQYF. The CDR3 coding sequence is TGCAGCGTTGAGGGCTGGGACAGCCAAGAGACCCAGTACTTC.

This clonotype has just one count. This chain uses TRBV10-3 with TRBJ2-4; 10 bases align to TRBD2. The end of the DNA fits TRBJ2-7 better, so the J call may be wrong. The V gene's germline CDR1 is ENHRY and CDR2 SYGVKD. CDR3 length equals 16 residues. The CDR3 sequence is CAISDSQRGGTYEQYF. CDR3 in DNA: TGTGCCATCAGTGATTCCCAGCGGGGGGGAACCTACGAGCAGTACTTC.

This rearrangement joins TRBV7-8 to TRBJ2-7, with D perhaps matching TRBD2 (6 bases). V lost 5 bases and J 12 bases, leaving 23 bases between the germline ends. The length of the CDR3 is 14 residues. CDR1 SGHVS and CDR2 FQNEAQ come from the germline V gene. The CDR3 protein is CASSPSSGSPRAYF. The CDR3 nucleotides read TGTGCCAGCAGCCCTAGTTCCGGGAGTCCCCGGGCGTACTTC.

The gene calls are TRBV4-1 and TRBJ2-7; TRBD1 might be the D (6 bases). The germline CDR1 and CDR2 sequences are MGHRA and YSYEKL. The V end was cut by 0 bases, the J end by 6 bases, with 18 bases between. The length of the CDR3 is 16 residues. CDR3 loop: CASSQEMRSGAGEQYF. DNA of the CDR3: TGCGCCAGCAGCCAAGAAATGCGGTCAGGGGCTGGCGAGCAGTACTTC.